This T cell receptor beta chain was identified during a study of blood T cell repertoires in COVID-19. Overall study: Whether acute or convalescent, the COVID-19 samples came from the United States, Italy and Spain. T cells, B-cell-depleted T cells, or PBMCs supplied cDNA or gDNA.

In the original workflow: The assay estimated nucleated cells by amplifying reference gene primers. Produced via immunoSEQ multiplex PCR; TCRdb's table is partial and in-frame only. V, J and clone size were drawn from that table, and D and trimming were deduced from the DNA. This sample yields 55,000 to 65,000 clones, of which 91% are seen a single time; approximately 2.3% belongs to the top ten. Germline-derived CDR1 and CDR2 are LGHDT and YNNKEL (reference sequence). Trimming removed 2 bases from V and 1 base from J; junction bases left unmatched: 7. The CDR3 runs 16 residues. Specimen: peripheral blood. V usage is TRBV3-1 (or the pseudogene TRBV3-2) and J usage is TRBJ2-7; 8 bases agree with TRBD2. This clonotype was sampled from a man in his sixties with acute or convalescent COVID-19. Here the CDR3 reads CASSQTSGRASYEQYF. Written as DNA, the CDR3 is TGTGCCAGCAGCCAAACTAGCGGCAGAGCATCCTACGAGCAGTACTTC.